What follows is one T cell receptor (beta chain) and its context. Its antigen specificity is not known. Base qualities are not recorded, but no much larger clone differs from it by a single base. TCRdb shows the sequencer as Illumina MiSeq. TCRbeta CDR3 amplification used genomic DNA from the sorted T cell subsets as template. The TCRbeta CDR3 region was amplified by multiplex PCR with 30 forward and 13 reverse primers. After the PCR products were purified with AMPure XP beads, a second PCR of 25 cycles was run to add indices and adaptors. Before sequencing, the libraries were purified from gel with the QIAquick Gel Extraction Kit. The paper's data handling went like this. FLASH was used to merge the paired-end reads, and IgBLAST was used to align the reads to IMGT V, D and J germline references. Reads with below 70% alignment identity to germline references were discarded, and around 11,000,000 reads were retained study-wide. Following IMGT definitions, CDR3 boundaries, reading frame and productivity were assigned. Clones at or above 1% of reads were defined as highly-expanded clones, and diversity was measured by normalized Shannon entropy. Unpaired two-tailed t-tests were used to test group differences in Shannon entropy. TCRdb reanalyzed the raw reads on its own, using fastp at Q25 for trimming and MiXCR for clone calling, and kept in-frame beta chains. Every distinct CDR3 protein forms one entry, paired with its most common genes and DNA. Clone size and V and J calls follow TCRdb, not the original study. The sample table lists 280,000 or so distinct CDR3 sequences, roughly 50% of them with a count of one. The top ten hold roughly 13% of the sample.

V is cut back by 7 bases and J by 8 bases, with 11 bases in the junction unmatched. Measured from the cysteine to the phenylalanine, the CDR3 is 14 residues long. CDR3 DNA only is kept here, 42 bases in frame from base 1. CDR1 SQVTM and CDR2 ANQGSEA are derived from the germline V gene. Standard classification criteria for type 1 or type 2 diabetes were met by all diabetic patients, and glucose and C-peptide were assessed by WHO-recommended methods. Exclusion applied to any donor with other autoimmune diseases or infections within the previous four weeks. Roughly 9.5 milliliters of peripheral blood were collected from each participant. PBMCs were isolated with LymphoPrep density separation. This entry is derived from a study of type 1 and type 2 diabetes patients (dated by TCRdb to 2016 to 2017). In terms of the full investigation: About nine type 1 diabetes patients, a few type 2 diabetes patients and about 6 nondiabetic controls, all recruited in China, made up the cohort. Across the study, CD4+ and CD8+ T cells were positively selected from PBMCs by means of CD4 or CD8 MicroBeads on MACS columns. Altogether, approximately 19 million paired-end reads were produced across the whole study. The study profiled TCRbeta repertoires by high-throughput sequencing to compare type 1 diabetes, type 2 diabetes and nondiabetic individuals. Type 2 diabetes patients were used as a disease comparison group for the type 1 diabetes patients. When approximately 19-cycle amplification was compared with roughly 24-cycle amplification, V gene usage looked similar, suggesting that primer efficiencies were similar and PCR bias was random. Sequencing of the TCRbeta libraries was paired-end and was performed on Illumina HiSeq 2000 or MiSeq instruments.

Broader findings and caveats from the paper: Age and gender were not matched between study groups, possibly biasing interpretation. Type 2 diabetes patients had few highly-expanded CD4+ clones (median one), and those clones made up a median approximately 3.9% of reads. Type 2 diabetes repertoires showed high diversity, significantly greater than type 1 diabetes repertoires in both CD4+ and CD8+ T cells. Type 2 diabetes and control samples had highly correlated V and J gene usage patterns, with an average between-sample correlation of roughly 0.97. Because only a limited number of T2D and control samples were sequenced, some T1D-only HECs might also appear in more T2D or control samples.

This sequence was found in a man aged 18-30 years with type 2 diabetes. The sequenced sample was peripheral blood mononuclear cells (PBMCs). The sequence links TRBV29-1 to TRBJ2-1; a stretch of 10 junction bases matches TRBD2. The CDR3 protein: CSARAGGRQDEQFF. The nucleotide sequence reads TGCAGCGCCCGAGCGGGAGGGAGGCAGGATGAGCAGTTCTTC.